These 4 T cell receptor beta chains were all obtained from the same sample, sequenced in a study of cytomegalovirus exposure and HLA in healthy donors. Libraries were prepared by immunoSEQ multiplex PCR; TCRdb keeps only in-frame clonotypes and omits some of them. The repertoire holds fewer than 250,000 clones, with around four fifths as singletons. The specimen sequenced was PBMCs. The source of these receptors is a woman under 30 in good health and CMV-seronegative.

The chain has TRBV15 and TRBJ2-5, with 7 bases aligning to TRBD2. CDR3 length: 15 amino acids. Germline V CDR1 and CDR2: LNHNV, YYDKDF (reference sequence). Germline trimming cut 5 bases from V and 2 bases from J; bases unmatched to any gene: 8. This CDR3 is CATSLGLEKQETQYF. The CDR3 DNA is TGTGCCACCAGCCTCGGACTAGAAAAACAAGAGACCCAGTACTTC.

The chain recombines TRBV9 with TRBJ2-1; 7 positions match TRBD2. The CDR3 has 16 residues. In germline, CDR1 is SGDLS, CDR2 YYNGEE. The trim removed 0 bases at V and 7 bases at J, leaving 10 bases unmatched. The CDR3 DNA follows: TGTGCCAGCAGCGTAGCGAGCGGGGTGGCTGCAAATGAGCAGTTCTTC. Encoded protein: CASSVASGVAANEQFF.

The chain joins TRBV29-1 to TRBJ1-1; D is possibly TRBD1 (6 bases). The V gene's germline CDR1 is SQVTM and CDR2 ANQGSEA. V was clipped by 4 bases and J by 3 bases, with 12 bases between them. This CDR3 is 13 amino acids long. DNA of the CDR3: TGCAGCGTTGTGGGGGGGCGAGACACTGAAGCTTTCTTT. Amino acid sequence: CSVVGGRDTEAFF.

The chain has TRBV14 and TRBJ2-7, with no clear D. The V gene's germline CDR1 is SGHDN and CDR2 FVKESK. This CDR3 has 15 residues. V was trimmed by 2 bases and J by 2 bases, leaving 13 bases between them. The CDR3 is CASSQRGPHAYEQYF. CDR3 coding DNA: TGTGCCAGCAGCCAACGAGGACCCCATGCCTACGAGCAGTACTTC.